This T cell receptor (beta chain) was recorded in a study of shared clonotypes between healthy human individuals. General observations from the study: Clonotype sharing among the donors was expected to vary with sequencing depth.

On this clone: The antigen remains unidentified.

Genomic DNA of unsorted samples came from roughly 90 million PBMCs. CDR3 length equals 15 residues. Per the germline V gene, CDR1 is SNHLY and CDR2 is FYNNEI. V was trimmed by 7 bases and J by 4 bases, leaving 19 bases between them. Clones were read by immunoSEQ multiplex PCR, and TCRdb kept only the in-frame ones, dropping some. The table lists 530,000 or so clones, roughly 85% of them singletons. J is TRBJ1-1 and V is TRBV2, with D possibly TRBD1 on 6 matching bases. The TCR originated in a woman in her 40s in good health. Some clones in this sample may be carry-over from other donors' samples. Sequenced sample: PBMCs. The CDR3 sequence is CASTPGTFVSTEAFF. The CDR3 nucleotides read TGTGCCAGCACCCCCGGGACATTTGTTTCCACTGAAGCTTTCTTT. The full variable domain, completed using reference TRBV2 and TRBJ1-1, is EPEVTQTPSHQVTQMGQEVILRCVPISNHLYFYWYRQILGQKVEFLVSFYNNEISEKSEIFDDQFSVERPDGSNFTLKIRSTKLEDSAMYFCASTPGTFVSTEAFFGQGTRLTVV.